The sample holds a few counts of the clone carrying this T cell receptor (beta chain). Antigen specificity is unknown. The sample originates from a study of T cell responses to AZD1222 COVID-19 vaccine. Findings and limits, study-wide: Regions left unmutated in variants are reportedly the target of nearly half of spike-specific TCRs. Elevations in Spike-specific TCR breadth and depth followed administration of two AZD1222 doses. Repertoire sampling happened only post peak T cell response. Among the donors, most were white British and more were female, and clonal diversity was possibly underestimated.

There are 12 residues in the CDR3. Germline lookup yields CDR1 SQVTM and CDR2 ANQGSEA. The junction had 3 bases not matched to a gene; V was cut back by 4 bases and J by 4 bases. The protocol was immunoSEQ multiplex PCR, while the TCRdb copy is restricted to in-frame clones and leaves out a portion. The table records 120,000 to 150,000 clones, about 90% of them present only once. The chain links TRBV29-1 to TRBJ2-7, with TRBD2 identical over 8 bases. The receptor's source is an adult in good health. The sample here was peripheral blood, taken on day 0 of AZD1222 vaccination. The CDR3 DNA reads TGCAGCGTTGCACCTAGCGGGTACGAGCAGTACTTC. Protein: CSVAPSGYEQYF.